The 10 T cell receptor beta chains below were found in one sample sequenced in a study of T cell responses to AZD1222 COVID-19 vaccine. The method was immunoSEQ multiplex PCR; TCRdb's version includes in-frame clones alone and lacks a portion of them. This table has approximately 64,000 clones, about four fifths appearing once. The source material was peripheral blood, sampled on day 0 of AZD1222 vaccination. These receptors were collected from an adult in good health.

V usage is TRBV19 and J usage is TRBJ1-1; unclear D gene. The germline V gene encodes CDR1 LNHDA and CDR2 SQIVND (reference sequence). CDR3 length equals 13 residues. V was cut by 2 bases and J by 1 base, with 5 bases left in between. The CDR3 here is CASSISENTEAFF. CDR3 coding DNA: TGTGCCAGTAGTATAAGTGAGAACACTGAAGCTTTCTTT.

By proportion, this clone is large (0.1 to 1%). This chain links TRBV11-2 with TRBJ1-3; D gene uncertain. There are 12 residues in the CDR3. The germline V gene has CDR1 SGHAT and CDR2 FQNNGV. Deletions cut 0 bases from V and 9 bases from J, with 6 bases between. CDR3 region: CASSLDTSTIYF. In nucleotides, the CDR3 is TGTGCCAGCAGCTTAGATACGAGCACCATATATTTT.

The table lists this clone with a few counts. The sample holds other DNA sequences that translate to the same CDR3. The chain recombines TRBV29-1 with TRBJ1-1; D possibly corresponds to TRBD1 (5 bases). Germline loops: CDR1 SQVTM, CDR2 ANQGSEA. The CDR3 length is 15 residues. V gave up 6 bases and J gave up 0 bases, with 17 bases separating them. The CDR3 DNA follows: TGCAGCGTCGGGCAGGGCTGGGGGATGAACACTGAAGCTTTCTTT. Translated, it gives CSVGQGWGMNTEAFF. The full variable domain, with the rest looked up from reference TRBV29-1 and TRBJ1-1, is SAVISQKPSRDICQRGTSLTIQCQVDSQVTMMFWYRQQPGQSLTLIATANQGSEATYESGFVIDKFPISRPNLTFSTLTVSNMSPEDSSIYLCSVGQGWGMNTEAFFGQGTRLTVV.

V gene TRBV5-1 combines with J gene TRBJ2-3; a weak D match, TRBD1 (6 bases). CDR3 length equals 15 residues. V dropped 4 bases and J dropped 6 bases, with 18 bases sitting between them. Germline loops: CDR1 SGHRS, CDR2 YFSETQ. CDR3 bases: TGCGCCAGCAGCCATGGGACATCGGAGGAGGATACGCAGTATTTT. Protein product: CASSHGTSEEDTQYF.

This chain uses TRBV19 with TRBJ1-1, with D perhaps TRBD1 (5 bases). The CDR3 has 15 amino acids. CDR1 and CDR2 (germline): LNHDA, SQIVND (reference sequence). V was cut by 1 base and J by 6 bases, with 15 bases left in between. CDR3: CASSIGPGLVAEAFF. CDR3 in DNA: TGTGCCAGTAGTATAGGTCCAGGGTTAGTAGCTGAAGCTTTCTTT.

The chain recombines TRBV13 with TRBJ1-3, with TRBD1 as a possible D gene (5 bases). The CDR3 spans 15 residues. Germline V CDR1 and CDR2: PRHDT, FYEKMQ (reference sequence). V was shortened by 0 bases and J by 3 bases, with 9 bases between the two germline ends. This CDR3 is CASSLGAGFGNTIYF. The CDR3 coding sequence is TGTGCCAGCAGCTTAGGGGCAGGGTTTGGAAACACCATATATTTT. Looking up the rest from reference TRBV13 and TRBJ1-3 gives the full variable domain: AAGVIQSPRHLIKEKRETATLKCYPIPRHDTVYWYQQGPGQDPQFLISFYEKMQSDKGSIPDRFSAQQFSDYHSELNMSSLELGDSALYFCASSLGAGFGNTIYFGEGSWLTVV.

This clone came up a few times. The V and J genes are TRBV18 and TRBJ2-6; no clear D gene. From germline, CDR1 is KGHSH and CDR2 LQKENI. The CDR3 spans 15 residues. Trimming removed 3 bases at V and 8 bases at J, with 14 bases between. The CDR3 spells CASSPFTSDSNVLTF. The CDR3 nucleotides read TGTGCCAGCTCACCTTTTACCTCCGACTCCAACGTCCTGACTTTC.

This chain joins TRBV4-1 and TRBJ2-5; TRBD2 is a possible D gene (5 bases). Germline V lookup: CDR1 MGHRA, CDR2 YSYEKL. V was trimmed by 2 bases and J by 2 bases, leaving 9 bases between them. The CDR3 has 14 amino acids. The CDR3 sequence is CASSQFSGQETQYF. The CDR3 DNA sequence: TGCGCCAGCAGCCAATTTTCGGGGCAAGAGACCCAGTACTTC.

The V and J genes are TRBV27 and TRBJ2-7; TRBD1 might be the D (6 bases). V lost 4 bases and J 4 bases, leaving 17 bases between the germline ends. The CDR3 length is 15 residues. Germline CDR1 and CDR2: MNHEY and SMNVEV (reference sequence). CDR3 amino acids: CASSWQGLSEYEQYF. CDR3 DNA: TGTGCCAGCAGTTGGCAGGGGTTGAGTGAGTACGAGCAGTACTTC.

The chain recombines TRBV3-1 (or the pseudogene TRBV3-2) with TRBJ1-5, with TRBD1 as a possible D gene (6 bases). The CDR3 has 15 residues. Germline V lookup: CDR1 LGHDT, CDR2 YNNKEL (reference sequence). V lost 4 bases to trimming and J lost 1 base, with 11 bases between them. CDR3: CASSPQGTSNQPQHF. The CDR3 region has the DNA TGTGCCAGCAGCCCACAAGGGACAAGCAATCAGCCCCAGCATTTT.